The next 10 T cell receptor beta chains were all read from a single sample in a study of T cells in women clearing cervical HPV infection. Produced via immunoSEQ multiplex PCR; TCRdb's table is partial and in-frame only. Its clone listing holds 45,000 to 55,000 clones. The sample consisted of blood buffy coat. These TCRs come from a woman between 18 and 70 years old with a cervical HPV16 infection that either progressed to CIN3+ or cleared (not recorded which).

About this clone itself: The CDR3 is cut off 3 residues early in the read; its end comes from the germline J gene. The rearrangement uses TRBV5-1 and TRBJ2-2; TRBD2 matches at 8 bases. This CDR3 is 16 amino acids long. Germline CDR1 and CDR2: SGHRS and YFSETQ. The V and J ends lost 4 bases and 2 bases, in that order; junction bases with no gene match: 7. The CDR3 loop reads CASSERLASNTGELFF. CDR3 bases read: TGCGCCAGCAGCGAAAGACTAGCGAGTAACACCGGGGAG.

Concerning this clone itself: The read terminates 3 residues before the CDR3 end, so the remaining end is supplied by the germline J gene. V usage is TRBV4-2 and J usage is TRBJ1-2, with D unclear. CDR1 is LGHNA, CDR2 YNFKEQ, per germline. The V gene lost 0 bases and the J gene lost 7 bases, with 12 bases spanning the gap. This CDR3 is built from 14 residues. The CDR3 reads CASSQDLLTIGYTF. The covered CDR3 bases are TGTGCCAGCAGCCAAGATCTCCTGACTATTGGC.

A word on this clone: The read terminates 3 residues before the CDR3 end, so the remaining end is supplied by the germline J gene. The chain links TRBV5-1 to TRBJ2-7; D possibly corresponds to TRBD1 (5 bases). V lost 0 bases to trimming and J lost 2 bases, with 12 bases between them. Per the germline V gene, CDR1 is SGHRS and CDR2 is YFSETQ. This CDR3 is 15 amino acids long. The sequenced part of the CDR3 DNA is TGCGCCAGCAGCTTGGGTTCTGCAGGGACCTACGAG. Translating it yields CASSLGSAGTYE. The full CDR3 protein reads CASSLGSAGTYEQYF.

For this clone: From the germline J gene comes the end of the CDR3, since the read stops 3 residues before it. V and J are TRBV9 and TRBJ2-6; a possible D gene is TRBD2 (6 bases). CDR3 length: 15 residues. V lost 2 bases and J 4 bases, leaving 10 bases between the germline ends. Germline-derived CDR1 and CDR2 are SGDLS and YYNGEE. This CDR3 is CASSVGTLGANVLTF. CDR3 DNA (partial): TGTGCCAGCAGCGTCGGGACTCTGGGGGCCAACGTC.

To note about this clone: The read finishes 3 residues shy of the CDR3 end, and the germline J gene is used to complete it. The J gene is TRBJ2-5, the V gene TRBV2, with D unclear. The length of the CDR3 is 12 residues. Germline assignment: CDR1 SNHLY and CDR2 FYNNEI. V shed 3 bases and J shed 5 bases, with 7 bases lying between them. CDR3 sequence: CASSDFRETQYF. CDR3 DNA, as far as it was read: TGTGCCAGCAGTGACTTTCGGGAGACC.

Turning to this clone: The read terminates 3 residues before the CDR3 end, so the remaining end is supplied by the germline J gene. The sample carries other DNA sequences with the same CDR3. The chain links TRBV18 to TRBJ2-7; 7 bases fit TRBD1. This CDR3 is built from 14 residues. The junction had 3 bases not matched to a gene; V was cut back by 0 bases and J by 4 bases. Germline V CDR1 and CDR2: KGHSH, LQKENI. The CDR3 loop is CASSPPAGGYEQYF. The sequenced CDR3 bases are TGTGCCAGCTCACCACCGGCAGGGGGTTACGAG.

About this clone itself: The read terminates 3 residues before the CDR3 end, so the remaining end is supplied by the germline J gene. This rearrangement joins TRBV7-8 to TRBJ2-1, with 11 bases that match TRBD1. Unmatched junction bases numbered 12, after V lost 5 bases and J lost 6 bases. Germline lookup yields CDR1 SGHVS and CDR2 FQNEAQ. The length of the CDR3 is 17 residues. The CDR3 reads CASSPLSGQGAGNEQFF. CDR3 bases read: TGTGCCAGCAGCCCGTTGTCAGGACAGGGGGCTGGCAATGAG.

Incomplete CDR3 DNA: TGTGCCAGCAGTTCAGGAAAAGGAAACATT. This gives the protein CASSSGKGNI. The CDR3 in full is CASSSGKGNIQYF. The chain joins TRBV28 to TRBJ2-4; no definite D call. The sequenced fragment ends 3 residues before the CDR3 boundary, so the rest is inferred from the germline J gene. Germline CDR1 is MDHEN and CDR2 is SYDVKM. Trimming cost V 4 bases and J 6 bases, with 10 bases left between them. The CDR3 is 13 amino acids.

Concerning this clone: The read gets to within 3 residues of the CDR3 end, and the germline J gene fills in the rest. The chain uses TRBV12-3 or TRBV12-4 and TRBJ2-1; the match to TRBD2 covers 12 bases. CDR3 length: 14 residues. The trim removed 6 bases at V and 5 bases at J, leaving 2 bases unmatched. CDR3 bases read: TGTGCCAGCAGGCGACTAGCGGGAGACAATGAG. As protein: CASRRLAGDNE. In full, the CDR3 is CASRRLAGDNEQFF.

About this clone: The junction departs from germline at one end; a sequencing error may be responsible. The read stops 3 residues short of the end of the CDR3; the missing end is completed from the germline J gene. V gene TRBV4-2 combines with J gene TRBJ2-5; tentatively, D is TRBD1 (5 bases). CDR1 LGHNA and CDR2 YNFKEQ come from the germline V gene. There are 15 residues in the CDR3. CDR3 residues: CASSQGATVGKTQYF. The sequenced CDR3 bases are TGCGCCAGCAGCCAAGGGGCGACAGTCGGAAAGACC.